Listed below are T cell receptor beta chains from one sample, sequenced in a study of blood T cell repertoires in COVID-19. Data came from immunoSEQ multiplex PCR; TCRdb stores just in-frame clones and leaves some out. The profile shows roughly 130,000 clones, around 90% of them singletons. The sequencing input was peripheral blood. The source of these receptors is a man aged 45-65 years with active COVID-19. CDR3s include the opening cysteine and the closing phenylalanine or tryptophan. Each record gives: clone size, D gene, V gene, J gene, CDR3 protein, CDR3 DNA. D genes are given only for firm matches. Clone sizes are given selectively: once, few, many, or a class where the clone is expanded.

.	TRBD2	TRBV27	TRBJ2-5	CASSLLAGGQETQYF	TGTGCCAGCAGTTTATTAGCGGGGGGGCAAGAGACCCAGTACTTC
once	TRBD2	TRBV11-2	TRBJ2-5	CASSLRLGLAGEETQYF	TGTGCCAGCAGCTTGAGATTAGGACTAGCGGGGGAAGAGACCCAGTACTTC
.	TRBD1	TRBV11-2	TRBJ2-1	CASSIGTGLYNEQFF	TGTGCCAGCAGCATCGGGACAGGACTCTACAATGAGCAGTTCTTC
.	.	TRBV7-2	TRBJ1-1	CASSSLGLRNTEAFF	TGTGCCAGCAGCTCCCTGGGACTGCGGAACACTGAAGCTTTCTTT
.	.	TRBV10-3	TRBJ2-1	CAISPRGNHEQFF	TGTGCCATCAGCCCTCGGGGGAATCATGAGCAGTTCTTC
.	TRBD2	TRBV7-9	TRBJ2-1	CASGLAGGREQFF	TGTGCCAGCGGACTAGCGGGAGGAAGAGAGCAGTTCTTC
.	.	TRBV13	TRBJ2-1	CASSGGETYNEQFF	TGTGCCAGCAGTGGTGGAGAGACCTACAATGAGCAGTTCTTC
.	.	TRBV6-6	TRBJ1-1	CASSRLLTGFYEAFF	TGTGCCAGCAGTCGACTGCTCACAGGTTTTTATGAAGCTTTCTTT
once	TRBD2	TRBV3-1/TRBV3-2	TRBJ2-1	CASSQDVGLAGSSYNEQFF	TGTGCCAGCAGCCAAGATGTGGGACTAGCGGGAAGCTCCTACAATGAGCAGTTCTTC
.	TRBD1	TRBV24-1	TRBJ1-1	CATSDSGQGYTEAFF	TGTGCCACCAGTGATTCGGGACAGGGGTACACTGAAGCTTTCTTT
.	TRBD2	TRBV6-5	TRBJ2-1	CASSLLAGVLGNEQFF	TGTGCCAGCAGTTTACTAGCGGGGGTCTTAGGGAATGAGCAGTTCTTC
.	.	TRBV9	TRBJ2-2	CASSVGQGNPNTGELFF	TGTGCCAGCAGCGTAGGTCAGGGCAATCCGAACACCGGGGAGCTGTTTTTT
.	.	TRBV2	TRBJ2-1	CASSEGFAGFYNEQFF	TGTGCCAGCAGTGAAGGCTTCGCGGGGTTTTACAATGAGCAGTTCTTC
.	.	TRBV6-5	TRBJ2-3	CASSSGGEGGDTQYF	TGTGCCAGCAGTTCTGGAGGAGAGGGGGGGGATACGCAGTATTTT
.	TRBD1	TRBV3-1/TRBV3-2	TRBJ1-2	CASSHRTGNYGYTF	TGTGCCAGCAGTCACCGGACAGGAAACTATGGCTACACCTTC
.	TRBD1	TRBV19	TRBJ1-3	CASSTGTGGFSGNTIYF	TGTGCCAGTAGTACAGGGACAGGGGGCTTTTCTGGAAACACCATATATTTT
once	TRBD2	TRBV3-1/TRBV3-2	TRBJ2-2	CASSQEGLAETGELFF	TGTGCCAGCAGCCAAGAGGGCCTAGCGGAAACCGGGGAGCTGTTTTTT
.	.	TRBV2	TRBJ2-3	CASTRDADTQYF	TGTGCCAGCACCAGGGATGCAGATACGCAGTATTTT
.	.	TRBV2	TRBJ2-1	CASSPQVGVYNEQFF	TGTGCCAGCAGTCCACAGGTAGGGGTTTACAATGAGCAGTTCTTC
.	.	TRBV5-6	TRBJ2-3	CASSLAGGPTVDTQYF	TGTGCCAGCAGCTTGGCCGGGGGACCGACGGTGGATACGCAGTATTTT
.	.	TRBV5-1	TRBJ2-2	CASSTNRLGTGELFF	TGCGCCAGCAGCACAAACAGGTTGGGCACCGGGGAGCTGTTTTTT
few	.	TRBV2	TRBJ1-5	CASSLGGGSNQPQHF	TGTGCCAGCAGCTTAGGCGGCGGAAGCAATCAGCCCCAGCATTTT
.	.	TRBV7-3	TRBJ1-2	CASSSDLVGYTF	TGTGCCAGCAGCTCTGACTTGGTTGGCTACACCTTC
.	.	TRBV5-6	TRBJ1-1	CASSLDTNTEAFF	TGTGCCAGCAGCCTGGACACCAACACTGAAGCTTTCTTT
.	.	TRBV6-6	TRBJ1-1	CASSWPRVNTEAFF	TGTGCCAGCAGTTGGCCCCGTGTGAACACTGAAGCTTTCTTT
.	TRBD1	TRBV3-1/TRBV3-2	TRBJ2-1	CASSQDRTGPYNEQFF	TGTGCCAGCAGCCAAGATCGGACAGGGCCCTACAATGAGCAGTTCTTC
.	.	TRBV7-9	TRBJ2-7	CASSSDSFYEQYF	TGTGCCAGCAGCTCGGACAGTTTCTACGAGCAGTACTTC
.	TRBD1	TRBV25-1	TRBJ2-7	CASSAVTGVPYEQYF	TGTGCCAGCAGTGCCGTTACAGGGGTCCCCTACGAGCAGTACTTC
.	.	TRBV5-1	TRBJ2-6	CASSSQSNSGANVLTF	TGCGCCAGCAGCTCCCAATCCAACTCTGGGGCCAACGTCCTGACTTTC
.	.	TRBV20-1	TRBJ2-5	CSWADQETQYF	TGCAGTTGGGCCGACCAAGAGACCCAGTACTTC
.	TRBD1	TRBV6-1	TRBJ1-2	CASSEVLGGQGSPFQRRLDYGYTF	TGTGCCAGCAGTGAAGTATTAGGGGGACAGGGTAGCCCCTTTCAACGTCGGCTGGACTATGGCTACACCTTC
.	TRBD1	TRBV6-2/TRBV6-3	TRBJ2-7	CASSRWDRGNEQYF	TGTGCCAGCAGTCGCTGGGACAGGGGAAACGAGCAGTACTTC
.	.	TRBV6-4	TRBJ2-2	CASRRDTGELFF	TGTGCCAGCAGACGGGACACCGGGGAGCTGTTTTTT
.	TRBD1	TRBV10-1	TRBJ2-2	CASSDPGTGAANTGELFF	TGCGCCAGCAGTGACCCTGGGACAGGGGCTGCGAACACCGGGGAGCTGTTTTTT
.	.	TRBV4-1	TRBJ2-5	CASSTLSQETQYF	TGCGCCAGCAGCACATTATCCCAAGAGACCCAGTACTTC
.	.	TRBV12-3/TRBV12-4	TRBJ1-4	CASTREYEKLFF	TGTGCCAGCACTCGAGAATATGAAAAACTGTTTTTT
.	.	TRBV24-1	TRBJ2-1	CATSDPVSGSSNEQFF	TGTGCCACCAGTGACCCCGTAAGTGGGAGTAGTAATGAGCAGTTCTTC
.	.	TRBV19	TRBJ1-3	CASSTTGRGNTIYF	TGTGCCAGTAGTACGACGGGACGGGGGAACACCATATATTTT
.	.	TRBV19	TRBJ2-3	CASSRRQSSQGTQYF	TGTGCCAGTAGTAGAAGACAGTCGAGTCAGGGTACGCAGTATTTT
.	.	TRBV5-1	TRBJ1-3	CASSLDDSLGNTIYF	TGCGCCAGCAGCTTGGACGACAGTCTCGGAAACACCATATATTTT
once	.	TRBV30	TRBJ2-5	CAWDRLGGQETQYF	TGTGCCTGGGATCGACTGGGGGGCCAAGAGACCCAGTACTTC
many	TRBD1	TRBV24-1	TRBJ2-6	CATSDSPGTGSGANVLTF	TGTGCCACCAGTGACAGTCCCGGGACAGGGTCAGGGGCCAACGTCCTGACTTTC